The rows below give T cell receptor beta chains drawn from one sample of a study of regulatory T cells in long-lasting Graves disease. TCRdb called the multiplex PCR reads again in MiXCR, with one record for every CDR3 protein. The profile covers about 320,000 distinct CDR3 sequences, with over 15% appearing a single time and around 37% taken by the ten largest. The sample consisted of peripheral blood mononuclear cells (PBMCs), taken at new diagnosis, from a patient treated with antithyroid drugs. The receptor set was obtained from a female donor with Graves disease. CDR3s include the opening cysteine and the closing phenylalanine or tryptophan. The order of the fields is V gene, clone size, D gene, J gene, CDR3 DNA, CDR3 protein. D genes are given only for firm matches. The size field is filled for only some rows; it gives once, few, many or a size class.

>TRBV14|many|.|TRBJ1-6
TGTGCCAGCAGCCTATGGGACGGGAGCTCCTATAATTCACCCCTCCACTTT
CASSLWDGSSYNSPLHF
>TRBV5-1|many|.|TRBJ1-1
TGCGCCAGCAGCTCCGGACACAACACTGAAGCTTTCTTT
CASSSGHNTEAFF
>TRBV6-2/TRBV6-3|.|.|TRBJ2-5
TGTGCCAGCAGTCAGTTGACGGCCCCAGGGACCCGGTACTTC
CASSQLTAPGTRYF
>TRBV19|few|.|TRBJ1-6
TGTGCCAGTTCAGACGACAGCGCCCGTTCACCCCTCCACTTT
CASSDDSARSPLHF
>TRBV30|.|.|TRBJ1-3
TGTGCCTGGGGGACACGGGTCTCTGGAAACACCATATATTTT
CAWGTRVSGNTIYF
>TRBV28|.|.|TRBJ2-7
TGTGCCAGCAGCCCGCTGGTGGGGAGCTCCTACGAGCAGTACTTC
CASSPLVGSSYEQYF
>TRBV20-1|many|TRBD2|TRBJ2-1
TGCAGTGCTAGAGATACTTCTAGCGGGAGATGGAATGAGCAGTTCTTC
CSARDTSSGRWNEQFF
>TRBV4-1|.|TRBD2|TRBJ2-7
TGCGCCAGCAGCCAAGCGGGAGGGCGGGTTGCGCAGTACTTC
CASSQAGGRVAQYF
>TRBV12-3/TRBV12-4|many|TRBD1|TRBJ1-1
TGTGCCAGCAGTAAACCGACCGTAGACAGGGCTGAAGCTTTCTTT
CASSKPTVDRAEAFF
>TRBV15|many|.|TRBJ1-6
TGTGCCACCAGCAGAGATTTGGGGGGATCACCCCTCCACTTT
CATSRDLGGSPLHF
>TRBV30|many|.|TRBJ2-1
TGTGCCACCGGAAGGGAGTTGTACAATGAGCAGTTCTTC
CATGRELYNEQFF
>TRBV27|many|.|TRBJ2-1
TGTGCCAGCAGTGACCTAGGGGGGAGGGGTTTCAATGAGCAGTTCTTC
CASSDLGGRGFNEQFF
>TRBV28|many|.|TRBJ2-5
TGTGCCGCTGCCGACGGGGGATTCGCTAGTCCCTTAGGAGAGACCCAGTACTTC
CAAADGGFASPLGETQYF
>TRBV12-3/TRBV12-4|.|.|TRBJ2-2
TGTGCCAGCAGTTATTTAGTCGGGTTCTTGAACACCGGGGAGCTGTGTTTT
CASSYLVGFLNTGELCF
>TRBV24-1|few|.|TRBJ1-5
TGTGCCACCAGTGAGGAAAATCAGCCCCAGCATTTT
CATSEENQPQHF
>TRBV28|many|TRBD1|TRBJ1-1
TGTGCCAGCAGTCCCGGACAGGTTTACACTGAAGCTTTCTTT
CASSPGQVYTEAFF
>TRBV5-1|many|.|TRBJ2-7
TGCGCCAGCAGCTTGGACCCAGGGACGGGCTCCGAGCAGTACTTC
CASSLDPGTGSEQYF
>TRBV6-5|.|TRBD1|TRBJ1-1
TGTGCCAGCAGTTACTTTCAGGGGGCGAACACTGAAGCTTTCTTT
CASSYFQGANTEAFF
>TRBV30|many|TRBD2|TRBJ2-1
TGTGCCTTGGAGACCAGCGGGGGCTCCTACAATGAGCAGTTCTTC
CALETSGGSYNEQFF
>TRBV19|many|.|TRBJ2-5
TGTGCCAGTAGTATAGTTGGGGGCGGGGGACGAGAGACCCAGTACTTC
CASSIVGGGGRETQYF
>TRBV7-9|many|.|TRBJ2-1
TGTGCCAGCAGCTTAGCGGAGTGGACACCAAAGCAGTTCTTC
CASSLAEWTPKQFF
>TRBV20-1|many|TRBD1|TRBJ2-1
TGCAGTGCTAGAGTACAGGGGGCATTCAATGAGCAGTTCTTC
CSARVQGAFNEQFF
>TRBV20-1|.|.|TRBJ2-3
TGCAGTGCCAAAACCGGGACAACGACAGATACGCAGTATTTT
CSAKTGTTTDTQYF
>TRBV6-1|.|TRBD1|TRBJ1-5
TGTGCCAGCCAGGGGGACGAGAGCAATCAGCCCCAGCATTTT
CASQGDESNQPQHF
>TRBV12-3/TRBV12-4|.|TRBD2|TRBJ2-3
TGTGCCAGCAAACTAGCGGGAGAGGGGGATACGCAGTATTTT
CASKLAGEGDTQYF
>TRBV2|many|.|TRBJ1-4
TGTGCCAGCCTCATAAATGAAAAACTGTTTTTT
CASLINEKLFF
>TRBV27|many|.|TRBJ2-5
TGTGCCAGCAGTTTACGTTTTCCCGGGGAGACCCAGTACTTC
CASSLRFPGETQYF
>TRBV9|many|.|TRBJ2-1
TGTGCCAGCAGCGTAGACGTCAGCTGGGGACAAAAGCAGTTCTTC
CASSVDVSWGQKQFF
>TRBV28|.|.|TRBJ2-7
TGTGCCAGCAGTTTCACGACCGCCCCGGCTATCGAGCAGTACTTC
CASSFTTAPAIEQYF
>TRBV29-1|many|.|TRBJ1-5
TGCAGCGTTGCTCGGGAAGGGGATCAGCCCCAGCATTTT
CSVAREGDQPQHF
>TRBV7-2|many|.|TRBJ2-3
TGTGCCAGCAGCTTAAGCCCTAGCACAGATACGCAGTATTTT
CASSLSPSTDTQYF
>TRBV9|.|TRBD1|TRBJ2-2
TGTGCCAGCAGCGTAGGGACAGGGGGTAGGAACACCGGGGAGCTGTTTTTT
CASSVGTGGRNTGELFF
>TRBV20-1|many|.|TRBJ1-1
TGCAGTGCTAGATCCCCAAGGATGAACACTGAAGCTTTCTTT
CSARSPRMNTEAFF
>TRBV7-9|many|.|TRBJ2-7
TGTGCCAGCAGCTTAGCTAGCGGCGTTACCCGCTACGAGCAGTACTTC
CASSLASGVTRYEQYF
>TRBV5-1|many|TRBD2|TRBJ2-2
TGCGCCAGCAGCTTCAAGGAGCGGGAGATAACCGGGGAGCTGTTTTTT
CASSFKEREITGELFF
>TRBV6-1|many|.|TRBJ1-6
TGTGCCAGCAGGAAGAGGGGTGCGTGGGATTCACCCCTCCACTTT
CASRKRGAWDSPLHF
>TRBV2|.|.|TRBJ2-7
TGTGCCAGCAGTTTACGGGCTAGCGTGTACTCCCGCTCCTACGAGCAGTACTTC
CASSLRASVYSRSYEQYF
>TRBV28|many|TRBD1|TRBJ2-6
TGTGCCAGCAGCGGGACAGACTCTGGGGCCAACGTCCTGACTTTC
CASSGTDSGANVLTF
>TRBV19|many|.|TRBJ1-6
TGTGCCAGTAGTATGGACCAGGGGTCCTATAATTCACCCCTCCACTTT
CASSMDQGSYNSPLHF
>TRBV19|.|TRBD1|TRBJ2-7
TGTGCCAGTAGTAAGGCGGGACAGGGGCACTACGAGCAGTACTTC
CASSKAGQGHYEQYF
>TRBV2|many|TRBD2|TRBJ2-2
TGTGCCAGCAGTGACCTAGCGGGACACACCGGGGAGCTGTTTTTT
CASSDLAGHTGELFF
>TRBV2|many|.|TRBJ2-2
TGTGCCAGCAGTCGGGACATCCCTTCGAACACCGGGGAGCTGTTTTTT
CASSRDIPSNTGELFF
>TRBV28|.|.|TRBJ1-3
TGTGCCAGCAGGAAGCGCGGGACACCCACAAACACCATATATTTT
CASRKRGTPTNTIYF
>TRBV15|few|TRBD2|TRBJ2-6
TGTGCCACCAGCAGAGGCGGGAGGGAAGACTCTGGGGCCAACGTCCTGACTTTC
CATSRGGREDSGANVLTF
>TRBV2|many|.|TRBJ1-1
TGTGCCACCCCTGGGAGGACGGCGGGAGACACTGAAGCTTTCTTT
CATPGRTAGDTEAFF
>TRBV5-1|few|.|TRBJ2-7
TGCGCCAGCAGCTTGACTTTGACATACGAGCAGTACTTC
CASSLTLTYEQYF
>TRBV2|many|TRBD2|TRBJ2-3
TGTGCCAGCAGTCCACTTAGCGGGAGAAACCCCGATACGCAGTATTTT
CASSPLSGRNPDTQYF
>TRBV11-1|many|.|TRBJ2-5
TGTGCCAGCAGCCAGCGATCAACTCAAGAGACCCAGTACTTC
CASSQRSTQETQYF
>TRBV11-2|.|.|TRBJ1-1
TGTGCCAGCAGCTCCGTCCTCAGGGGGAACACTGAAGCTTTCTTT
CASSSVLRGNTEAFF
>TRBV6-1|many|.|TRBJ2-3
TGTGCCAGCAGGCCCCGGGATCGCATTTATACGCAGTATTTT
CASRPRDRIYTQYF
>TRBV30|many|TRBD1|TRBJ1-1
TGTGCCTGGCAGGGGGAGGACAGTAGCACTGAAGCTTTCTTT
CAWQGEDSSTEAFF
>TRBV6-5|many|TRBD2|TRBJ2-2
TGTGCCAGCAGTTACTCAGGCGGGAGGGCGCCCGGGGAGCTGTTTTTT
CASSYSGGRAPGELFF
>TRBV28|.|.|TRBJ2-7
TGTGCCAGCAGTTTAGGGGACCTCTACGAGCAGTACTTC
CASSLGDLYEQYF
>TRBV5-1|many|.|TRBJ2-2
TGTGCCAGCAGCTTAAAAGGGGGTACCGGGGAGCTGTTTTTT
CASSLKGGTGELFF